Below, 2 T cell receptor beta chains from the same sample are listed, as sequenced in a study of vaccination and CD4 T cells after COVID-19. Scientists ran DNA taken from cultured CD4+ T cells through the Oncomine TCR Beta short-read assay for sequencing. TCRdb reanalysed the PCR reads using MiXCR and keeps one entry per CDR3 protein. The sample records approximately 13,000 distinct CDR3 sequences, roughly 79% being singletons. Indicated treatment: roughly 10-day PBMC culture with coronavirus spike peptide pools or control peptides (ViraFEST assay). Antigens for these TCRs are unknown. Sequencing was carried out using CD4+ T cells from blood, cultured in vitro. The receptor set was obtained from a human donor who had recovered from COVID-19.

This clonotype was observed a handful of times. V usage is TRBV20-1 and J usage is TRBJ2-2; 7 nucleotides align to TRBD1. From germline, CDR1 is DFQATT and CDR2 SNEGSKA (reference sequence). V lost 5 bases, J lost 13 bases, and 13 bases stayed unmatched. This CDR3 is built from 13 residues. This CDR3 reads CSAARDSNRRLFF. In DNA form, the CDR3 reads TGCAGTGCTGCCCGGGACAGCAACCGTCGGCTGTTTTTT.

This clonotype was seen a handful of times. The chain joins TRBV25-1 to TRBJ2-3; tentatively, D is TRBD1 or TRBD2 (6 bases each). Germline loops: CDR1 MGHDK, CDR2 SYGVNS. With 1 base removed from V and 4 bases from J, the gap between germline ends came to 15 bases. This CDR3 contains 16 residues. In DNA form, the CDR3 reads TGTGCCAGCAGTGAATGGGGGGCATCCAGGGCAGATACGCAGTATTTT. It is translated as CASSEWGASRADTQYF. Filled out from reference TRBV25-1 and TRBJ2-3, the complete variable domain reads EADIYQTPRYLVIGTGKKITLECSQTMGHDKMYWYQQDPGMELHLIHYSYGVNSTEKGDLSSESTVSRIRTEHFPLTLESARPSHTSQYLCASSEWGASRADTQYFGPGTRLTVL.